The 23 T cell receptor beta chains in this list originate from one sample, sequenced in a study of blood T cell repertoires in COVID-19. Profiled with immunoSEQ multiplex PCR; TCRdb holds only in-frame clones, not every one. Here the sample spans approximately 150,000 clones, about four fifths being singletons. The sequenced sample was peripheral blood. The receptors were sampled from a man aged 70-80 years who had recovered from COVID-19.

The V call is TRBV9, the J call TRBJ2-1, with 13 positions matching TRBD2. Germline-derived CDR1 and CDR2 are SGDLS and YYNGEE. The V segment lost 4 bases and the J segment 2 bases; nucleotides outside the gene matches: 0. This CDR3 contains 15 residues. The CDR3 loop is CASSTSGRAYNEQFF. CDR3 sequence (DNA): TGTGCCAGCAGCACTAGCGGGAGGGCCTACAATGAGCAGTTCTTC.

The rearrangement uses TRBV4-1 and TRBJ1-5, with a tentative D call TRBD1 (6 bases). The V gene lost 0 bases and the J gene lost 4 bases, with 13 bases spanning the gap. This CDR3 has 16 amino acids. In germline, CDR1 is MGHRA, CDR2 YSYEKL. Written as DNA, the CDR3 is TGCGCCAGCAGCCAAGAGGGGGCCCGGGGAAATCAGCCCCAGCATTTT. Encoded protein: CASSQEGARGNQPQHF.

The genes are TRBV2 and TRBJ1-5; D not certain. This CDR3 region has 14 residues. The germline V gene has CDR1 SNHLY and CDR2 FYNNEI. V shed 4 bases and J shed 5 bases, with 12 bases lying between them. This chain's CDR3 is CASSGGFGDQPQHF. The CDR3 DNA follows: TGTGCCAGCAGTGGAGGTTTCGGAGATCAGCCCCAGCATTTT.

J is TRBJ2-7 and V is TRBV4-1; 9 nucleotides align to TRBD2. This CDR3 is built from 15 residues. V lost 0 bases and J lost 2; bases outside the gene matches: 2. Germline CDR1 MGHRA, CDR2 YSYEKL. The chain's CDR3 is CASSQDSGSPYEQYF. The CDR3 DNA follows: TGCGCCAGCAGCCAAGATAGCGGGAGTCCCTACGAGCAGTACTTC.

This clone came up once. The chain has TRBV5-1 and TRBJ2-1, with 7 bases fitting TRBD1. The germline V gene has CDR1 SGHRS and CDR2 YFSETQ. The CDR3 has 15 residues. V dropped 4 bases and J dropped 1; count of bases not matched to a gene: 5. The CDR3, as DNA: TGCGCCAGCAGCCTGCAGGGGGTTTCCTACAATGAGCAGTTCTTC. It is translated as CASSLQGVSYNEQFF.

This clone was detected once. This chain joins TRBV25-1 and TRBJ1-1, with D possibly being TRBD1 (5 bases). CDR3 length equals 14 residues. V was clipped by 6 bases and J by 3 bases, with 14 bases between them. Germline-derived CDR1 and CDR2 are MGHDK and SYGVNS. The CDR3, as DNA: TGTGCCAGCAGAAGTGACAGATCCGACACTGAAGCTTTCTTT. It encodes CASRSDRSDTEAFF. The complete variable domain, with remaining parts taken from reference TRBV25-1 and TRBJ1-1, reads EADIYQTPRYLVIGTGKKITLECSQTMGHDKMYWYQQDPGMELHLIHYSYGVNSTEKGDLSSESTVSRIRTEHFPLTLESARPSHTSQYLCASRSDRSDTEAFFGQGTRLTVV.

The chain has TRBV6-2 or TRBV6-3 and TRBJ2-7; maybe TRBD1 (6 bases). Per germline, CDR1 MNHEY and CDR2 SVGEGT. V shed 2 bases and J shed 3 bases, with 8 bases lying between them. The CDR3 is 13 residues long. CDR3 protein: CASSYDRSYEQYF. Written as DNA, the CDR3 is TGTGCCAGCAGTTACGACAGGAGCTACGAGCAGTACTTC.

This sequence joins TRBV28 and TRBJ1-6; D possibly corresponds to TRBD1 (5 bases). Germline assignment: CDR1 MDHEN and CDR2 SYDVKM. The V and J ends lost 8 bases and 5 bases respectively, with 16 bases between them. The CDR3 length is 15 residues. The DNA of the CDR3 is TGTGCCAGCCTCCCCCCGGGGGGGGATAATTCACCCCTCCACTTT. This translates into CASLPPGGDNSPLHF.

This clone has just one count. The chain has TRBV29-1 and TRBJ2-2, with TRBD2 as a possible D gene (6 bases). Per germline, CDR1 SQVTM and CDR2 ANQGSEA. Trimming left V 0 bases short and J 7 bases short, with 15 bases between. The CDR3 loop spans 15 amino acids. Here the CDR3 reads CSVEDTATSIGELFF. CDR3 coding DNA: TGCAGCGTTGAAGATACCGCCACTAGCATCGGGGAGCTGTTTTTT.

The J gene is TRBJ1-4, the V gene TRBV5-6; TRBD1 matches at 9 bases. Germline loops: CDR1 SGHDT, CDR2 YYEEEE. The CDR3 is 16 amino acids. V lost 4 bases, J lost 7 bases, and 11 bases stayed unmatched. CDR3 sequence reads: CASSLRPGQGGEKLFF. Here the CDR3 DNA reads TGTGCCAGCAGCCTTCGACCGGGACAGGGAGGTGAAAAACTGTTTTTT.

The chain has TRBV6-1 and TRBJ2-7, with a weak D call TRBD1 (6 bases). The CDR3 contains 15 residues. Germline CDR1 and CDR2: MNHNS and SASEGT. Trimming cost V 3 bases and J 2 bases, with 14 bases left between them. The CDR3 loop reads CASSDTGFPPYEQYF. DNA of the CDR3: TGTGCCAGCAGTGATACAGGGTTTCCGCCCTACGAGCAGTACTTC.

This clone has more than one count but fewer than ten. The genes are TRBV9 and TRBJ2-7, with 10 bases that match TRBD2. Trimming took 0 bases from V and 2 from J; bases not matched to a gene: 2. This CDR3 is 15 amino acids long. The germline V gene has CDR1 SGDLS and CDR2 YYNGEE. CDR3 region: CASSVGTSGTYEQYF. Written as DNA, the CDR3 is TGTGCCAGCAGCGTAGGGACTAGCGGTACCTACGAGCAGTACTTC.

The V call is TRBV7-2, the J call TRBJ2-1; 15 positions agree with TRBD2. The length of the CDR3 is 15 residues. The V gene end was trimmed by 5 bases and the J gene end by 7 bases; junction bases not matched to a gene: 3. CDR1 is SGHTA and CDR2 is FQGNSA in the germline V gene. The CDR3 sequence: CASSRTSGRANEQFF. CDR3 nucleotides: TGTGCCAGCAGCCGGACTAGCGGGAGGGCAAATGAGCAGTTCTTC.

This clone was seen more than once but under ten times. The chain joins TRBV6-5 to TRBJ2-7, with 12 bases identical to TRBD1. The germline V gene has CDR1 MNHEY and CDR2 SVGAGI. The CDR3 loop spans 15 amino acids. The ends lost 4 bases at V and 7 bases at J; junction bases unmatched: 8. The CDR3 DNA reads as TGTGCCAGCAGTTCCCAGGGACAGGGGGCGCGAGAGCAGTACTTC. Translation: CASSSQGQGAREQYF.

Regarding this clone: Other DNA sequences in the sample encode the same CDR3. The chain uses TRBV18 and TRBJ1-4, with D tentatively TRBD1 (5 bases). The V gene's germline CDR1 is KGHSH and CDR2 LQKENI. Deletions cut 0 bases from V and 0 bases from J, with 5 bases between. This CDR3 comprises 15 residues. Here the CDR3 DNA reads TGTGCCAGCTCACCACCAGGGGCAACTAATGAAAAACTGTTTTTT. Translating it yields CASSPPGATNEKLFF.

The V gene is TRBV15, the J gene TRBJ2-1; D is perhaps TRBD1 (5 bases). This CDR3 spans 19 amino acids. Deletions cut 0 bases from V and 0 bases from J, with 18 bases between. Germline lookup yields CDR1 LNHNV and CDR2 YYDKDF (reference sequence). CDR3 coding DNA: TGTGCCACCAGCAGAGATAGCAGTAGGGGCTTCGGCTCCTACAATGAGCAGTTCTTC. Residues: CATSRDSSRGFGSYNEQFF. The whole variable domain, filled in from reference TRBV15 and TRBJ2-1, reads DAMVIQNPRYQVTQFGKPVTLSCSQTLNHNVMYWYQQKSSQAPKLLFHYYDKDFNNEADTPDNFQSRRPNTSFCFLDIRSPGLGDTAMYLCATSRDSSRGFGSYNEQFFGPGTRLTVL.

This chain uses TRBV2 with TRBJ2-7; D perhaps matches TRBD1 (5 bases). V lost 1 base and J lost 3, with 13 bases in between. Germline V gene data show CDR1 as SNHLY and CDR2 as FYNNEI. The CDR3 has 15 amino acids. Here the CDR3 DNA reads TGTGCCAGCAGTGAAGGGGGCCCCTCACTCTACGAGCAGTACTTC. This translates into CASSEGGPSLYEQYF. The whole variable domain, filled in from reference TRBV2 and TRBJ2-7, reads EPEVTQTPSHQVTQMGQEVILRCVPISNHLYFYWYRQILGQKVEFLVSFYNNEISEKSEIFDDQFSVERPDGSNFTLKIRSTKLEDSAMYFCASSEGGPSLYEQYFGPGTRLTVT.

In DNA, the CDR3 is TGTGCCAGCCGGACGCTTCAGGGTAGTTATAGCAATCAGCCCCAGCATTTT. This translates into CASRTLQGSYSNQPQHF. The chain employs TRBV28 and TRBJ1-5; D is perhaps TRBD1 (5 bases). V was clipped by 8 bases and J by 0 bases, with 20 bases between them. Per the germline V gene, CDR1 is MDHEN and CDR2 is SYDVKM. The CDR3 has 17 residues.

The DNA for the CDR3 is TGTGCCAGCCGGGGTAGAGGTAGTAGCAATCAGCCCCAGCATTTT. This codes for CASRGRGSSNQPQHF. The chain recombines TRBV19 with TRBJ1-5, with D hard to call. Per the germline V gene, CDR1 is LNHDA and CDR2 is SQIVND (reference sequence). This CDR3 has 15 residues. V was cut by 9 bases and J by 0 bases, with 15 bases left in between.

This clone was seen only a few times. The chain has TRBV6-6 and TRBJ2-7; the match to TRBD2 covers 8 bases. With V trimmed by 5 bases and J by 3 bases, 12 bases remained unmatched. The CDR3 contains 16 residues. CDR1 is MNHNY, CDR2 SVGAGI, per germline (reference sequence). The chain's CDR3 is CASSLALSGTHYEQYF. In DNA, the CDR3 is TGTGCCAGCAGTCTGGCCCTTAGCGGGACCCACTACGAGCAGTACTTC.

The J gene is TRBJ2-7, the V gene TRBV19; TRBD1 might be the D (6 bases). Germline V gene sequence: CDR1 LNHDA, CDR2 SQIVND (reference sequence). V shed 7 bases and J shed 5 bases, with 18 bases lying between them. The CDR3 consists of 14 residues. CDR3 nucleotide sequence: TGTGCCAGTACCACCAGGGCAGGGGCCCACGAGCAGTACTTC. Residues: CASTTRAGAHEQYF.

The genes are TRBV7-6 and TRBJ1-1; TRBD1 might be the D (6 bases). The V gene lost 1 base and the J gene lost 0 bases, with 12 bases spanning the gap. Germline CDR1 and CDR2: SGHVS and FNYEAQ. This CDR3 is 16 amino acids long. The CDR3 sequence: CASSLEGTGLNTEAFF. CDR3 nucleotides: TGTGCCAGCAGCTTAGAAGGTACAGGGTTGAACACTGAAGCTTTCTTT.

V and J are TRBV4-2 and TRBJ1-5; D unresolved. Trimming pared 1 base from V and 1 base from J, leaving 8 bases between. Germline V gene data show CDR1 as LGHNA and CDR2 as YNFKEQ. The CDR3 consists of 15 residues. CDR3 loop: CASSQAGDSNQPQHF. The CDR3 coding sequence is TGTGCCAGCAGCCAAGCTGGAGACAGCAATCAGCCCCAGCATTTT.